Following are 3 T cell receptor beta chains from one sample sequenced in a study of shared clonotypes between healthy human individuals. Here immunoSEQ multiplex PCR was the method, and the copy in TCRdb shows in-frame clones only, minus some. Among over a million clones listed, 95% to 97% were seen once. Material: naive CD4+ T cells sorted from blood. Subset denoted: CD45RA+ positively selected. The receptor set was obtained from a man younger than 45 in good health.

CDR3 nucleotides: TGTGCCAGCAGCTTAACCCCACTAGCGGGAGGGCAATACAATGAGCAGTTCTTC. Amino acids: CASSLTPLAGGQYNEQFF. J is TRBJ2-1 and V is TRBV7-8; 13 bases line up with TRBD2. The germline gives CDR1 SGHVS, CDR2 FQNEAQ. CDR3 size: 18 residues. V shed 2 bases and J 4 bases; nucleotides not matched to a gene: 8.

V is TRBV19 and J is TRBJ2-1; D not certain. Trimming took 7 bases from V and 0 from J, leaving 10 bases between them. The CDR3 contains 14 residues. Germline CDR1 LNHDA, CDR2 SQIVND (reference sequence). CDR3 residues: CASMKVSSYNEQFF. Here the CDR3 DNA reads TGTGCCAGTATGAAAGTAAGCTCCTACAATGAGCAGTTCTTC.

The rearrangement links TRBV4-1 to TRBJ1-1; a possible D gene is TRBD1 (5 bases). Germline-derived CDR1 and CDR2 are MGHRA and YSYEKL. CDR3 length equals 15 residues. V was cut by 3 bases and J by 4 bases, with 15 bases left in between. The CDR3 bases are TGCGCCAGCAGCCACCCGCAATGGGGGTCCACTGAAGCTTTCTTT. Its translation: CASSHPQWGSTEAFF.